Shown below are 10 T cell receptor beta chains from a single sample sequenced in a study of CD8 T cells in Susac syndrome. An amount of RNA that ranged from 0.5 to 1 ug was reverse transcribed with random hexamers. From the immunoSEQ multiplex PCR reads, TCRdb called clonotypes with MiXCR, one entry per CDR3 protein. The sample yields approximately 79,000 distinct CDR3 sequences, under 95% seen once. Sequencing was performed on CD8+ T cells from PBMCs. The source is a human donor with Susac syndrome.

The chain combines TRBV4-1 with TRBJ1-2; no reliable D call. V was cut by 8 bases and J by 1 base, with 5 bases left in between. The CDR3 sequence is 11 residues long. CDR1 and CDR2 from the germline V gene are MGHRA and YSYEKL. The CDR3 region has the DNA TGCGCCAGCCGGAATAACTATGGCTACACCTTC. This sequence encodes CASRNNYGYTF.

The chain combines TRBV7-2 with TRBJ1-1, with D uncertain. The CDR3 length is 13 residues. Between the trimmed V and J ends, which lost 5 bases and 4 bases, there was a span of 11 bases. From germline, CDR1 is SGHTA and CDR2 FQGNSA. CDR3 residues: CASSALESTEAFF. DNA for the CDR3: TGTGCCAGCAGCGCCTTGGAGAGCACTGAAGCTTTCTTT.

The rearrangement joins TRBV29-1 to TRBJ2-3; D may correspond to TRBD1 or TRBD2 (5 bases each). V lost 6 bases to trimming and J lost 14 bases, with 21 bases between them. Germline CDR1 reads SQVTM; CDR2 reads ANQGSEA. CDR3 length: 12 amino acids. For the CDR3, the DNA is TGCAGCGTGCAGGAAACCGGGACCTCCGGGTATTTT. Amino acid sequence: CSVQETGTSGYF.

This clonotype was seen a single time. This chain uses TRBV20-1 with TRBJ1-1; D is perhaps TRBD1 (5 bases). The germline V and J ends were trimmed by 1 base and 4 bases, with 10 bases remaining between them. The CDR3 is 13 residues long. Germline V lookup: CDR1 DFQATT, CDR2 SNEGSKA (reference sequence). The CDR3 reads CSARVAGSTEAFF. The CDR3 region has the DNA TGCAGTGCTAGAGTGGCAGGGTCCACTGAAGCTTTCTTT.

The rearrangement links TRBV7-9 to TRBJ2-5; 11 bases are a match to TRBD2. Per germline, CDR1 SEHNR and CDR2 FQNEAQ (reference sequence). The CDR3 spans 15 residues. V shed 5 bases and J 1 base; nucleotides not matched to a gene: 3. The CDR3 nucleotides read TGTGCCAGCAGCCGTGGGACTAGCGGCCAAGAGACCCAGTACTTC. Protein sequence: CASSRGTSGQETQYF.

The chain carries TRBV28 and TRBJ2-4; a weak D match, TRBD2 (6 bases). CDR1 is MDHEN, CDR2 SYDVKM, per germline. V was trimmed by 3 bases and J by 5 bases, leaving 8 bases between them. The CDR3 length is 13 residues. The CDR3 region is CASSFSGENIQYF. The CDR3 DNA reads as TGTGCCAGCAGTTTTTCGGGGGAAAACATTCAGTACTTC. The full variable domain, completed using reference TRBV28 and TRBJ2-4, is DVKVTQSSRYLVKRTGEKVFLECVQDMDHENMFWYRQDPGLGLRLIYFSYDVKMKEKGDIPEGYSVSREKKERFSLILESASTNQTSMYLCASSFSGENIQYFGAGTRLSVL.

The chain links TRBV20-1 to TRBJ2-1, with D tentatively TRBD1 (5 bases). This CDR3 is 14 amino acids long. In germline, CDR1 is DFQATT, CDR2 SNEGSKA (reference sequence). V was pared by 7 bases and J by 8 bases, with 21 bases between. CDR3 nucleotides: TGCAGTGTCCCGAGAACGGACACTCTCGATGAGCAGTTCTTC. This gives the protein CSVPRTDTLDEQFF.

The chain combines TRBV4-3 with TRBJ2-5; TRBD1 is a possible D gene (6 bases). The germline V gene has CDR1 LGHNA and CDR2 YSLEER. V shed 1 base and J shed 5 bases, with 11 bases lying between them. The CDR3 contains 14 residues. CDR3 amino acids: CASSQGTGSETQYF. The CDR3 bases are TGCGCCAGCAGCCAAGGCACAGGGTCGGAGACCCAGTACTTC.

This sequence joins TRBV5-6 and TRBJ2-3; TRBD1 or TRBD2 may be the D gene (6 bases each). V was pared by 6 bases and J by 0 bases, with 11 bases between. Germline-derived CDR1 and CDR2 are SGHDT and YYEEEE. This CDR3 spans 14 amino acids. The CDR3 nucleotides read TGTGCCAGCACCGGGGGCCCGAGCACAGATACGCAGTATTTT. It codes for CASTGGPSTDTQYF.

The V and J genes are TRBV6-1 and TRBJ2-5; 8 bases map to TRBD1. The CDR3 is 16 residues long. Germline assignment: CDR1 MNHNS and CDR2 SASEGT. The V segment lost 4 bases and the J segment 1 base; nucleotides outside the gene matches: 8. This CDR3 is CASSALGQGLQETQYF. The CDR3 DNA reads as TGTGCCAGCAGTGCCCTAGGACAGGGACTCCAAGAGACCCAGTACTTC.